The TCR beta chain under discussion was sequenced for a study of T-cell memory formation after mild COVID-19. Study results and limitations: Researchers found some responding clones in pre-infection memory, a sign that cross-reactive memory joined.

In TCRdb, the 5' RACE reads were re-called with MiXCR into one record per CDR3 protein. The sample includes 410,000 or so distinct CDR3 sequences, more than 20% of them seen just once. This clonotype was counted between two and nine times. Its target is unknown. Sequenced input: PBMCs or a T cell subset sorted from them (not recorded which). The sequence derives from an adult woman who had mild COVID-19 (a few samples of this study predate the infection). Cell type and time point are not known.

The CDR3 spells CASSPWARAYFF. The CDR3 bases are TGTGCCAGTAGTCCCTGGGCCAGGGCCTACTTTTTT. The V and J genes are TRBV19 and TRBJ2-2; TRBD1 might be the D (5 bases). The CDR3 is 12 amino acids. With 5 bases removed from V and 17 bases from J, the gap between germline ends came to 18 bases. CDR1 is LNHDA, CDR2 SQIVND, per germline (reference sequence).